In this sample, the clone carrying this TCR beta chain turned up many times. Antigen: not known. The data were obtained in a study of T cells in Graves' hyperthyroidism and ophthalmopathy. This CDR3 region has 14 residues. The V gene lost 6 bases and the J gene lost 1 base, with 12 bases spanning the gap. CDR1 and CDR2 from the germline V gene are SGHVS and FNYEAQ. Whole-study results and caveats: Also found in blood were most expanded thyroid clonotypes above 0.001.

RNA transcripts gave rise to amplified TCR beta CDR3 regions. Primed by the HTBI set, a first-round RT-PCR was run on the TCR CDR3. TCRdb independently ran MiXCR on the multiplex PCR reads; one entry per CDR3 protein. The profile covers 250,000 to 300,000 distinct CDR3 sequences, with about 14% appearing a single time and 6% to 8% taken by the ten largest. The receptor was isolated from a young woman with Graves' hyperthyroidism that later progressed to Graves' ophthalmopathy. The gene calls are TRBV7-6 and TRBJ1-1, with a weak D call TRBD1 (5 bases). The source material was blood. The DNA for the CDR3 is TGTGCCAGCAGTTACGGTGGGGGGAACACTGAAGCTTTCTTT. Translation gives CASSYGGGNTEAFF.